The source of this TCR beta chain is a study of metastatic and nonmetastatic thyroid tumors. Study-wide context: Malignant thyroid and benign thyroid patients provided blood and tumor or nodule tissue whose repertoires were compared. Broader study findings: Benign nodules reportedly had significantly lower TCR beta diversity than malignant thyroid tumors in blood and tumor.

Study processing details: Clinicopathological groups differed in CDR3, with these differences serving to build a distant-metastasis classifier for papillary thyroid cancer. With MiXCR, TCRdb called clones anew from the PCR reads. TCRdb, rather than the study authors, made the V and J calls. The sample gives over 10,000 clones, about 33% of which show up once; 10% to 15% is in the top ten. This clone has just one count. The antigen remains unidentified. All patients were treatment-naive before thyroid surgery. Trimming shortened V by 6 bases and J by 2 bases, and 14 bases separated the two germline ends. The germline CDR1 and CDR2 sequences are SGHVS and FQNEAQ. This CDR3 has 16 amino acids.

The source of this sequence is a male donor with papillary thyroid cancer or a benign thyroid nodule (not recorded which). Some clones in this sample may be carry-over from other donors' samples. This rearrangement joins TRBV7-8 to TRBJ2-6; unclear D gene. Sequencing was performed on tumor tissue. The DNA of the CDR3 is TGTGCCAGCAGTCCCTGGAGTATGACTGGGGCCAACGTCCTGACTTTC. Encoded protein: CASSPWSMTGANVLTF.